This T cell receptor beta chain was recorded in a study of cytomegalovirus exposure and HLA in healthy donors. Findings of the study overall: What a later analysis showed was that several of the most significant clusters appeared linked to common viral pathogens. An analysis that was carried out later associated 16,951 TCR beta sequences with HLA alleles at 0.05 false discovery rate. Later findings reportedly placed an Asian-associated ancestry cluster below the approximately 630-donor mean for N-insertions.

The CDR3 contains 16 residues. With 6 bases clipped from V and 2 bases from J, the junction kept 10 bases outside the gene matches. CDR1 is SGHRS, CDR2 YFSETQ, per germline. This clone has a single count. Antigen unknown. 60 Vbeta and 13 Jbeta primers were used in PCR. Data came from immunoSEQ multiplex PCR; TCRdb stores just in-frame clones and leaves some out. The sample yields 120,000 or so clones, approximately 87% seen once. The TCR originated in a man aged 18 to 30 in good health and CMV-seropositive. Sequenced input: PBMCs. The chain combines TRBV5-1 with TRBJ1-4, with 7 positions matching TRBD1. CDR3 sequence reads: CASKRGSQGTNEKLFF. Written as DNA, the CDR3 is TGCGCCAGCAAACGAGGTTCACAGGGGACTAATGAAAAACTGTTTTTT.